These T cell receptor beta chains were read from a single sample in a study of OX40 agonist ivuxolimab in advanced cancers. The protocol was immunoSEQ multiplex PCR, while the TCRdb copy is restricted to in-frame clones and leaves out a portion. The sample lists around 44,000 clones, around nine tenths occurring once. The starting material was CD4+ or CD8+ T cells sorted from blood, obtained in a trial of the OX40 agonist ivuxolimab. The origin of the receptors is an adult with an advanced solid tumor such as melanoma, head and neck, liver or kidney cancer. Both conserved end residues are part of each CDR3. The order of the fields is V gene, clone size, J gene, D gene, CDR3 protein, CDR3 DNA. A D gene is named only where the DNA matches it firmly. Clone size is given for some rows only: seen once, a few or many times, or a class if the clone is expanded.

TRBV7-6	once	TRBJ1-6	TRBD1	CASSQGTGDSPLHF	TGTGCCAGCAGCCAAGGTACAGGGGATTCACCCCTCCACTTT
TRBV7-8	once	TRBJ1-1	-	CASSLYSIGNTEAFF	TGTGCCAGCAGCCTTTATTCCATCGGGAACACTGAAGCTTTCTTT
TRBV12-5	-	TRBJ1-2	-	CASGLGTGPYTF	TGTGCTAGTGGCCTGGGCACAGGTCCCTACACCTTC
TRBV13	-	TRBJ2-7	-	CASSLGLGSVVEQYF	TGTGCCAGCAGCTTAGGCCTGGGAAGTGTCGTCGAGCAGTACTTC
TRBV7-8	-	TRBJ2-1	-	CASSPLMAGSSYNEQFF	TGTGCCAGCAGCCCCTTGATGGCGGGGAGCTCCTACAATGAGCAGTTCTTC
TRBV11-2	once	TRBJ2-7	TRBD1	CASSLDLGAGGGWHEQYF	TGTGCCAGCAGCTTAGATCTGGGTGCAGGGGGCGGTTGGCACGAGCAGTACTTC
TRBV9	-	TRBJ2-3	-	CASSGLLVDPTDTQYF	TGTGCCAGCAGCGGCCTACTAGTGGACCCCACAGATACGCAGTATTTT
TRBV2	-	TRBJ1-1	-	CASSEMGGAIEAFF	TGTGCCAGCAGTGAAATGGGGGGCGCGATTGAAGCTTTCTTT
TRBV4-1	few	TRBJ2-7	TRBD1	CASSAPGQGYEQYF	TGCGCCAGCAGCGCCCCGGGACAGGGCTACGAGCAGTACTTC
TRBV10-3	-	TRBJ1-6	-	CAISESPGSSYNSPLHF	TGTGCCATCAGTGAGTCTCCAGGGAGCTCCTATAATTCACCCCTCCACTTT
TRBV19	-	TRBJ1-5	TRBD1	CASSLTGILRNQPQHF	TGTGCCAGTAGCCTGACAGGGATCCTTCGCAATCAGCCCCAGCATTTT